This T cell receptor beta chain was obtained from a study of T cell responses to AZD1222 COVID-19 vaccine. Findings of the study overall: Donors, mostly white British, included more females; clonal diversity was possibly underestimated. Spike-wide vaccine-associated CD4 TCRs dominated at 160-218 and 743-854. There were repertoire samples only from the period after the peak T cell response.

The CDR3 runs 17 residues. Investigators merged groups given second doses at roughly 4 or roughly 12 weeks. Only one count was recorded for this clone. Its antigen is currently unknown. Only in-frame clones appear in the TCRdb table, and some are missing; sequencing was by immunoSEQ multiplex PCR. The data hold roughly 150,000 clones, with approximately 90% observed a single time. The sample was peripheral blood, taken 28 days after the second AZD1222 dose. This TCR was recovered from an adult who received the AZD1222 COVID-19 vaccine. V usage is TRBV21-1 and J usage is TRBJ1-3. TRBV21-1 is assigned pseudogene status. The CDR3 DNA reads TGTGCCAGCAGCAAAGAACCCAGCCGCTGCTCTGGAAACACCATATATTTT. Encoded protein: CASSKEPSRCSGNTIYF.